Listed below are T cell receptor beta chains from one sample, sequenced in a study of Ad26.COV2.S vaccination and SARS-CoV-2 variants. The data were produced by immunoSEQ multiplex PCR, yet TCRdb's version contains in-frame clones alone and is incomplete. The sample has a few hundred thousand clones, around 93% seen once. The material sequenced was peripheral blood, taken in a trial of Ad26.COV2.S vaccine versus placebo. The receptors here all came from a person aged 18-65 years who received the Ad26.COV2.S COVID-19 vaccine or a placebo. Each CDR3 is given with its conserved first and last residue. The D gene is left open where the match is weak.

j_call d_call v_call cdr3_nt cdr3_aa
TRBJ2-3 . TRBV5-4 TGTGCCAGCAGCTCCGCGGCCCAAGACACAGATACGCAGTATTTT CASSSAAQDTDTQYF
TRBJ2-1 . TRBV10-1 TGCGCCAGCAGCCTGGGCGCCCCGTACAATGAGCAGTTCTTC CASSLGAPYNEQFF
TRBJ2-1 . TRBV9 TGTGCCAGCAGCCTGGGTCCCTCCGGTAATGAGCAGTTCTTC CASSLGPSGNEQFF
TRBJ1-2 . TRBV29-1 TGCAGCGTTGCGTTGGGGCTTACCTATGGCTACACCTTC CSVALGLTYGYTF
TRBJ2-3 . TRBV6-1 TGTGCCAGCAGTGGGAGGGGGGGGACTAGCACAGATACGCAGTATTTT CASSGRGGTSTDTQYF
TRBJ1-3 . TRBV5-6 TGTGCCAGCAGCTTGGGGGCAGGAAACACCATATATTTT CASSLGAGNTIYF
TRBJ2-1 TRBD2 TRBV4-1 TGCGCCAGCAGCCAACTACGTAGCGGGGGGGCTTCCTACAATGAGCAGTTCTTC CASSQLRSGGASYNEQFF
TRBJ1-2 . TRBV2 TGTGCCAGCAGTGATGTCCGGGGGGATGGCTACACCTTC CASSDVRGDGYTF
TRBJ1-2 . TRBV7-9 TGTGCCAGCAGCTTATCGGGACAACCTAACTATGGCTACACCTTC CASSLSGQPNYGYTF
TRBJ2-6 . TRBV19 TGTGCCAGTAGTTGGGGGCCGCTCTCTGGGGCCAACGTCCTGACTTTC CASSWGPLSGANVLTF
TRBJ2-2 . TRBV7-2 TGTGCCAGCAGCTTAGCCTATTTGTTGAACACCGGGGAGCTGTTTTTT CASSLAYLLNTGELFF
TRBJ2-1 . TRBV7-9 TGTGCCAGCAGCCGGTTGGACAATGAGCAGTTCTTC CASSRLDNEQFF
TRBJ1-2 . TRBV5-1 TGCGCCAGCAGGGCGACAGAACGCTATGGCTACACCTTC CASRATERYGYTF
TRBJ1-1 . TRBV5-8 TGTGCCAGCAGCTTGGCGGGGTTCCCGAACACTGAAGCTTTCTTT CASSLAGFPNTEAFF